This TCR beta chain is drawn from a study of molecular identifiers for immune sequencing clone quantification. The study's findings and limits: Effector cells kept over 97% of their molecules in clones above 20 RNA copies, while naive cells kept under 1% there.

A single record per CDR3 protein comes from TCRdb applying MiXCR to the PCR reads. The sample carries about 320,000 distinct CDR3 sequences, about 20% recorded once. The germline V and J ends were trimmed by 6 bases and 2 bases, with 18 bases remaining between them. CDR3 length: 16 amino acids. Germline lookup yields CDR1 MNHEY and CDR2 SVGAGI. The sample holds many counts of this clonotype. The antigen is undetermined. The rearrangement joins TRBV6-5 to TRBJ2-3; D not resolved. The sample taken for sequencing was naive CD8+ T cells from blood, with Jurkat cell RNA spiked in. The subset here: FACS-sorted CD8+CD4-CCR7+CD45RA+ naive T cells. The clonotype originates from a human donor in good health. Some libraries in this study had Jurkat cell RNA spiked in. This chain's CDR3 is CASSHESRRITDTQYF. CDR3 in DNA: TGTGCCAGCAGCCACGAGTCCCGACGGATCACAGATACGCAGTATTTT.